Below, 28 T cell receptor beta chains from the same sample are listed, as sequenced in a study of blood T cell repertoires in COVID-19. Here immunoSEQ multiplex PCR was the method, and the copy in TCRdb shows in-frame clones only, minus some. This table holds around 190,000 clones, around 83% found once. The sequenced sample was peripheral blood. The receptors here all came from a human donor in a cohort sampled during active COVID-19.

This clone was observed a handful of times. The gene calls are TRBV4-2 and TRBJ2-7, with a tentative D call TRBD2 (6 bases). Trimming removed 4 bases at V and 5 bases at J, with 18 bases between. The CDR3 totals 15 residues. CDR1 and CDR2 from the germline V gene are LGHNA and YNFKEQ. This chain's CDR3 is CASSLKGLTADEQYF. CDR3 nucleotide sequence: TGTGCCAGCAGCCTCAAGGGACTCACGGCCGACGAGCAGTACTTC.

This sequence joins TRBV21-1 and TRBJ2-3; the D call in the table, TRBD2, was not verified against the DNA. TRBV21-1 is a known pseudogene. The CDR3 has 17 amino acids. The CDR3 protein is CASSKKRAGGGTDTQYF. CDR3 nucleotides: TGTGCCAGCAGCAAAAAGAGGGCGGGAGGGGGTACCGATACGCAGTATTTT.

The chain joins TRBV25-1 to TRBJ1-2, with D perhaps matching TRBD1 (5 bases). Trimming removed 6 bases from V and 3 bases from J, with 14 bases in between. Germline CDR1 reads MGHDK; CDR2 reads SYGVNS. This CDR3 region has 14 residues. The CDR3 DNA reads TGTGCCAGCAGGGATAGACGGGGGGACTATGGCTACACCTTC. Translated: CASRDRRGDYGYTF.

The table lists this clone with a few counts. The chain employs TRBV18 and TRBJ1-2; D is possibly TRBD1 (6 bases). The CDR3 is 15 amino acids. V was shortened by 5 bases and J by 6 bases, with 19 bases between the two germline ends. Germline V gives CDR1 KGHSH, CDR2 LQKENI. CDR3 region: CASSSQPGQKDGYTF. CDR3 nucleotides: TGTGCCAGCTCATCCCAGCCGGGACAAAAGGATGGCTACACCTTC.

The V and J genes are TRBV7-6 and TRBJ2-7; 8 bases are a match to TRBD1. The CDR3 is 16 amino acids. Per the germline V gene, CDR1 is SGHVS and CDR2 is FNYEAQ. V was clipped by 2 bases and J by 4 bases; unmatched bases: 10. This chain's CDR3 is CASSLSTADRGYEQYF. DNA for the CDR3: TGTGCCAGCAGCTTATCAACGGCCGACAGGGGTTACGAGCAGTACTTC.

The CDR3 region is CAAGGWGPYEQYF. Here the CDR3 DNA reads TGTGCCGCAGGGGGGTGGGGCCCCTACGAGCAGTACTTC. This rearrangement joins TRBV27 to TRBJ2-7; TRBD1 might be the D (7 bases). Germline V lookup: CDR1 MNHEY, CDR2 SMNVEV (reference sequence). This CDR3 comprises 13 residues. V gave up 11 bases and J gave up 2 bases, with 16 bases separating them.

The genes are TRBV27 and TRBJ2-7, with 8 bases lining up with TRBD1. The CDR3 extends over 13 amino acids. With 6 bases clipped from V and 5 bases from J, the junction kept 6 bases outside the gene matches. CDR1 and CDR2 (germline): MNHEY, SMNVEV (reference sequence). The CDR3 sequence is CASREQGVDEQYF. DNA of the CDR3: TGTGCCAGCAGGGAACAGGGGGTCGACGAGCAGTACTTC.

V gene TRBV19 combines with J gene TRBJ1-1, with 7 bases that match TRBD1. Germline V gene data show CDR1 as LNHDA and CDR2 as SQIVND (reference sequence). This CDR3 comprises 15 residues. Trimming removed 4 bases from V and 3 bases from J; junction bases left unmatched: 8. The CDR3: CASSTGQVLDTEAFF. CDR3 coding DNA: TGTGCCAGTAGTACAGGACAGGTACTTGACACTGAAGCTTTCTTT.

This clone was recorded only once. The rearrangement joins TRBV7-3 to TRBJ2-5; 12 bases map to TRBD2. Per the germline V gene, CDR1 is SGHTA and CDR2 is FQGTGA. The CDR3 consists of 15 residues. The junction had 6 bases not matched to a gene; V was cut back by 5 bases and J by 5 bases. CDR3 protein: CASSILAGGGETQYF. Here the CDR3 DNA reads TGTGCCAGCAGCATACTAGCGGGAGGCGGGGAGACCCAGTACTTC.

This rearrangement joins TRBV7-2 to TRBJ2-7; the match to TRBD1 covers 9 bases. The CDR3 length is 18 residues. CDR1 and CDR2 from the germline V gene are SGHTA and FQGNSA. The junction had 13 bases not matched to a gene; V was cut back by 1 base and J by 3 bases. CDR3 amino acids: CASSLERSIGTGFYEQYF. The CDR3 nucleotides are TGTGCCAGCAGCTTAGAACGGTCCATTGGGACAGGGTTCTACGAGCAGTACTTC.

Points on this clone: This specimen includes other DNA sequences encoding the same CDR3. V gene TRBV7-2 combines with J gene TRBJ2-4; 10 bases are a match to TRBD1. The CDR3 is made up of 16 amino acids. Trimming cost V 1 base and J 1 base; bases outside gene matches: 1. Germline-derived CDR1 and CDR2 are SGHTA and FQGNSA. In DNA, the CDR3 is TGTGCCAGCAGCTTAGGGACAGGGGGGGCCAAAAACATTCAGTACTTC. This codes for CASSLGTGGAKNIQYF. Drawing the rest from reference TRBV7-2 and TRBJ2-4, the complete variable domain is GAGVSQSPSNKVTEKGKDVELRCDPISGHTALYWYRQSLGQGLEFLIYFQGNSAPDKSGLPSDRFSAERTGGSVSTLTIQRTQQEDSAVYLCASSLGTGGAKNIQYFGAGTRLSVL.

The V call is TRBV7-6, the J call TRBJ1-6; 7 positions match TRBD1. V dropped 1 base and J dropped 7; count of bases not matched to a gene: 4. CDR1 and CDR2 (germline): SGHVS, FNYEAQ. This CDR3 region has 15 residues. DNA of the CDR3: TGTGCCAGCAGCTTAGACCGGACAGGCAATTCACCCCTCCACTTT. It specifies CASSLDRTGNSPLHF.

The chain combines TRBV7-8 with TRBJ2-7; possibly TRBD2 for D (5 bases). Between the trimmed V and J ends, which lost 3 bases and 6 bases, there was a span of 12 bases. In germline, CDR1 is SGHVS, CDR2 FQNEAQ. The CDR3 contains 13 residues. The CDR3 nucleotides are TGTGCCAGCAGCTTTGGAGTGGAGGCCGAGCAGTACTTC. Amino acids: CASSFGVEAEQYF.

This chain joins TRBV13 and TRBJ2-7; 13 bases map to TRBD2. This CDR3 comprises 15 residues. CDR1 and CDR2 (germline): PRHDT, FYEKMQ (reference sequence). V shed 4 bases, J shed 5 bases, and the junction held 5 bases outside the gene matches. In DNA form, the CDR3 reads TGTGCCAGCAGCTGGACTAGCGGGGGTTGGGACGAGCAGTACTTC. This sequence encodes CASSWTSGGWDEQYF.

V is TRBV6-2 or TRBV6-3 and J is TRBJ2-7; 10 bases fit TRBD2. CDR1 and CDR2 from the germline V gene are MNHEY and SVGEGT. V shed 5 bases, J shed 3 bases, and the junction held 4 bases outside the gene matches. The CDR3 is 14 residues long. Here the CDR3 reads CASSPQRGGYEQYF. The CDR3 nucleotides are TGTGCCAGCAGTCCGCAGCGGGGGGGCTACGAGCAGTACTTC.

This chain uses TRBV19 with TRBJ2-7; perhaps TRBD1 as D (5 bases). Germline V lookup: CDR1 LNHDA, CDR2 SQIVND (reference sequence). Between the trimmed V and J ends, which lost 3 bases and 2 bases, there was a span of 11 bases. This CDR3 spans 14 amino acids. The CDR3 spells CASSMGREAYEQYF. CDR3 sequence (DNA): TGTGCCAGTAGTATGGGCAGGGAAGCCTACGAGCAGTACTTC.

The V and J genes are TRBV6-2 or TRBV6-3 and TRBJ2-1, with D maybe TRBD2 (5 bases). Germline-derived CDR1 and CDR2 are MNHEY and SVGEGT. The V end lost 5 bases, the J end lost 6 bases, and 23 bases lay between the germline ends. This CDR3 has 17 residues. The CDR3 reads CASSPHWSVVASNEQFF. CDR3 nucleotides: TGTGCCAGCAGTCCCCATTGGAGCGTAGTAGCGAGCAATGAGCAGTTCTTC.

V usage is TRBV18 and J usage is TRBJ2-7; a weak D match, TRBD2 (6 bases). CDR1 and CDR2 from the germline V gene are KGHSH and LQKENI. V lost 2 bases and J lost 0, with 14 bases in between. The CDR3 covers 16 residues. The CDR3, as DNA: TGTGCCAGCTCACCAAGGTCGCAGGGAGGCTCCTACGAGCAGTACTTC. As protein: CASSPRSQGGSYEQYF.

The V and J genes are TRBV28 and TRBJ1-1; 8 bases line up with TRBD1. V shed 6 bases and J 0 bases; nucleotides not matched to a gene: 0. Germline values: CDR1 MDHEN, CDR2 SYDVKM. The CDR3 is 13 amino acids. Here the CDR3 reads CASRTGVNTEAFF. CDR3 bases: TGTGCCAGCAGGACAGGGGTGAACACTGAAGCTTTCTTT.

The genes are TRBV6-4 and TRBJ2-1; perhaps TRBD2 as D (5 bases). The CDR3 is 13 residues long. Trimming shortened V by 10 bases and J by 0 bases, and 10 bases separated the two germline ends. CDR1 MRHNA and CDR2 SNTAGT come from the germline V gene. In nucleotides, the CDR3 is TGTGCCACCTCGACTACCTCCTACAATGAGCAGTTCTTC. This translates into CATSTTSYNEQFF.

This CDR3 reads CASSSTEDINSPLHF. The CDR3 DNA reads TGTGCCAGCAGCTCGACAGAGGATATTAATTCACCCCTCCACTTT. The chain recombines TRBV7-9 with TRBJ1-6; perhaps TRBD1 as D (5 bases). There are 15 residues in the CDR3. V lost 4 bases, J lost 6 bases, and 13 bases lay in between. Germline V gene data show CDR1 as SEHNR and CDR2 as FQNEAQ (reference sequence).

The chain carries TRBV19 and TRBJ2-7; 14 bases are a match to TRBD2. Unmatched junction bases numbered 5, after V lost 6 bases and J lost 1 base. Germline lookup yields CDR1 LNHDA and CDR2 SQIVND (reference sequence). This CDR3 contains 16 residues. The CDR3 nucleotides are TGTGCCAGTAGCAGGGGACTAGCGGGAGCGTCCTACGAGCAGTACTTC. It encodes CASSRGLAGASYEQYF.

The J gene is TRBJ1-2, the V gene TRBV7-9; 7 bases line up with TRBD1. The junction had 10 bases not matched to a gene; V was cut back by 4 bases and J by 5 bases. The CDR3 length is 15 residues. Germline V gives CDR1 SEHNR, CDR2 FQNEAQ (reference sequence). This chain's CDR3 is CASSSPNRGSYGYTF. The CDR3 nucleotides read TGTGCCAGCAGCTCGCCCAACAGGGGTAGTTATGGCTACACCTTC.

This chain connects TRBV7-8 to TRBJ1-1; 7 bases match TRBD1. The CDR3 covers 15 residues. V lost 5 bases, J lost 5 bases, and 11 bases stayed unmatched. Germline loops: CDR1 SGHVS, CDR2 FQNEAQ. In DNA, the CDR3 is TGTGCCAGCAGCCCCGTTCAGACAGGGTCGACTGAAGCTTTCTTT. It yields the protein CASSPVQTGSTEAFF.

This rearrangement joins TRBV3-1 (or the pseudogene TRBV3-2) to TRBJ2-1; D perhaps matches TRBD1 (8 bases). The CDR3 covers 15 residues. V dropped 4 bases and J dropped 9 bases, with 19 bases sitting between them. Germline lookup yields CDR1 LGHDT and CDR2 YNNKEL (reference sequence). CDR3 coding DNA: TGTGCCAGCAGCCCACTACAGGGGGGGCCTAGTGAGCAGTTCTTC. Protein product: CASSPLQGGPSEQFF.

J is TRBJ1-3 and V is TRBV28, with unresolved D. The CDR3 contains 14 residues. Germline values: CDR1 MDHEN, CDR2 SYDVKM. Trimming removed 4 bases from V and 2 bases from J, with 9 bases in between. The CDR3 region is CASSSGQPGNTIYF. The CDR3 region has the DNA TGTGCCAGCAGTTCTGGGCAGCCTGGAAACACCATATATTTT.

This clone has more than one count but fewer than ten. The V and J genes are TRBV27 and TRBJ2-7; no clear D. In germline, CDR1 is MNHEY, CDR2 SMNVEV (reference sequence). The V gene lost 2 bases and the J gene lost 0 bases, with 11 bases spanning the gap. The CDR3 spans 15 residues. Written as DNA, the CDR3 is TGTGCCAGCAGTTTAATTCGAGGAAGCTCCTACGAGCAGTACTTC. This encodes CASSLIRGSSYEQYF.

The gene calls are TRBV3-1 (or the pseudogene TRBV3-2) and TRBJ2-3, with D uncertain. V shed 0 bases and J shed 5 bases, with 9 bases lying between them. The CDR3 consists of 14 residues. CDR1 LGHDT and CDR2 YNNKEL come from the germline V gene (reference sequence). The CDR3 DNA follows: TGTGCCAGCAGCCAAGATGGAGTTTTAGATACGCAGTATTTT. Protein sequence: CASSQDGVLDTQYF.